This T cell receptor (beta chain) was obtained from a study of blood T cell repertoires in COVID-19. For the study at large: Italy, Spain and the United States were the sources of the convalescent and acute COVID-19 samples.

Deletions cut 3 bases from V and 4 bases from J, with 21 bases between. This CDR3 spans 17 amino acids. Per the germline V gene, CDR1 is MNHEY and CDR2 is SMNVEV (reference sequence). Ages ranged from roughly 18 to 100 years, with residence in 20 to 30 US areas. Here immunoSEQ multiplex PCR was the method, and the copy in TCRdb shows in-frame clones only, minus some. The table lists about 220,000 clones, around 90% of them singletons. The sequence was collected from a man aged 30 to 39 who had been exposed to COVID-19. Source material: PBMCs or T cells enriched from blood (not recorded which). V is TRBV27 and J is TRBJ1-2; a weak D match, TRBD1 (5 bases). CDR3 region: CASSFVSGQGRGYGYTF. As DNA, the CDR3 is TGTGCCAGCAGTTTCGTATCCGGTCAGGGAAGAGGCTATGGCTACACCTTC.